This T cell receptor beta chain was found in a study of cytomegalovirus exposure and HLA in healthy donors. Study results and caveats: What TCR beta sequences reportedly achieved was accurate prediction of HLA-A and HLA-B alleles in most subjects.

The PCR used 60 Vbeta and 13 Jbeta primers. Sequencing was performed with immunoSEQ multiplex PCR; in TCRdb, only in-frame clones are kept and a portion is missing. The data hold about 40,000 clones, with about 50% observed a single time. Worth noting for this clone: Its antigen is not identified.

The junction had 5 bases not matched to a gene; V was cut back by 0 bases and J by 6 bases. Germline V gives CDR1 LGHNA, CDR2 YNFKEQ. The CDR3 has 16 residues. This sequence was found in a human donor in good health. V gene TRBV4-2 combines with J gene TRBJ2-7; 13 nucleotides match TRBD2. Sequenced: PBMCs. The CDR3 is CASSQDWTSGSAEQYF. For the CDR3, the DNA is TGTGCCAGCAGCCAAGATTGGACTAGCGGGAGTGCCGAGCAGTACTTC.